This entry lists 28 T cell receptor beta chains sequenced from one sample in a study of blood T cells in healthy people across ages. Together with a sample-barcoded 5' primer, a J-beta primer mix was included in a second PCR lasting roughly 7 to 11 cycles. Via MiXCR, TCRdb re-called the 5' RACE reads, giving one row per CDR3 protein. This table holds about 1,000,000 distinct CDR3 sequences, less than 50% found once. Sequencing was done on a sample of blood. Receptors originate from a woman aged 55-75 years in good health.

The CDR3 DNA follows: TGTGCCAGCTCACCACCGGGACTAACGGGAGGCACCGGGGAGCTGTTTTTT. Translated: CASSPPGLTGGTGELFF. The V and J genes are TRBV18 and TRBJ2-2, with 7 bases aligning to TRBD2. In germline, CDR1 is KGHSH, CDR2 LQKENI. CDR3 size: 17 residues. V was pared by 0 bases and J by 4 bases, with 8 bases of the junction left unmatched.

There are a few counts of this clonotype. The V and J genes are TRBV2 and TRBJ2-5; possibly TRBD2 for D (5 bases). Germline V lookup: CDR1 SNHLY, CDR2 FYNNEI. The CDR3 covers 14 residues. V dropped 6 bases and J dropped 1 base, with 12 bases sitting between them. The CDR3 DNA is TGTGCCAGCAGCCAAGAGGGATTCCAAGAGACCCAGTACTTC. Translated, it gives CASSQEGFQETQYF.

This clonotype was counted once. V is TRBV7-2 and J is TRBJ2-3, with D perhaps TRBD1 (5 bases). This CDR3 spans 16 amino acids. Germline V CDR1 and CDR2: SGHTA, FQGNSA. V dropped 3 bases and J dropped 2 bases, with 15 bases sitting between them. CDR3: CASSLGVDSYTDTQYF. In DNA form, the CDR3 reads TGTGCCAGCAGCTTGGGTGTTGACAGTTACACAGATACGCAGTATTTT.

The CDR3 DNA sequence: TGTGCCAGCAGCCAAATGAGGGGGAACGGGCAGTACTTC. Protein: CASSQMRGNGQYF. This sequence joins TRBV3-1 and TRBJ2-5; possible D gene TRBD1, 6 bases. Per the germline V gene, CDR1 is LGHDT and CDR2 is YNNKEL (reference sequence). The CDR3 runs to 13 residues. V lost 2 bases and J lost 11, with 15 bases in between.

On this clonotype: A read error may account for a junction end that differs from germline. The rearrangement uses TRBV3-1 and TRBJ2-4; tentatively, D is TRBD1 (6 bases). With the DNA end fitting TRBJ2-7 better, the J assignment may be wrong. The CDR3 is made up of 15 amino acids. Germline lookup yields CDR1 LGHDT and CDR2 YNNKEL (reference sequence). CDR3 in amino acids: CASGQHGTKTYEQYF. CDR3 nucleotide sequence: TGTGCCAGCGGCCAGCACGGGACAAAGACCTACGAGCAGTACTTC.

This clonotype was observed a few times. The J gene is TRBJ1-1, the V gene TRBV7-9, with a weak D call TRBD1 (6 bases). In germline, CDR1 is SEHNR, CDR2 FQNEAQ (reference sequence). The CDR3 loop spans 14 amino acids. V dropped 6 bases and J dropped 2 bases, with 13 bases sitting between them. The CDR3 reads CASSRDRTNTEAFF. The CDR3, as DNA: TGTGCCAGCAGTCGTGACAGGACTAACACTGAAGCTTTCTTT.

The rearrangement joins TRBV5-4 to TRBJ1-4, with a possible D match to TRBD1 (5 bases). In germline, CDR1 is SGHNT, CDR2 YYREEE (reference sequence). The V and J ends lost 2 bases and 3 bases respectively, with 11 bases between them. The CDR3 runs 15 residues. In DNA, the CDR3 is TGTGCCAGCAGCTTTGGGGGATGGGCTAATGAAAAACTGTTTTTT. This sequence encodes CASSFGGWANEKLFF. Together with reference TRBV5-4 and TRBJ1-4, the CDR3 gives the full variable domain: ETGVTQSPTHLIKTRGQQVTLRCSSQSGHNTVSWYQQALGQGPQFIFQYYREEENGRGNFPPRFSGLQFPNYSSELNVNALELDDSALYLCASSFGGWANEKLFFGSGTQLSVL.

In this sample, this clonotype turned up a few times. The chain carries TRBV30 and TRBJ2-7, with TRBD2 identical over 13 bases. The germline V gene encodes CDR1 GTSNPN and CDR2 SVGIG (reference sequence). The CDR3 has 16 amino acids. V lost 0 bases and J lost 0; bases outside the gene matches: 2. The CDR3 region is CAWSVGLAGSSYEQYF. DNA for the CDR3: TGTGCCTGGAGTGTGGGACTAGCGGGAAGCTCCTACGAGCAGTACTTC. The full variable domain, completed using reference TRBV30 and TRBJ2-7, is SQTIHQWPATLVQPVGSPLSLECTVEGTSNPNLYWYRQAAGRGLQLLFYSVGIGQISSEVPQNLSASRPQDRQFILSSKKLLLSDSGFYLCAWSVGLAGSSYEQYFGPGTRLTVT.

V usage is TRBV11-2 and J usage is TRBJ1-6, with D hard to call. Germline loops: CDR1 SGHAT, CDR2 FQNNGV. V was trimmed by 7 bases and J by 4 bases, leaving 14 bases between them. CDR3 length: 15 residues. The CDR3 coding sequence is TGTGCCAGCAACCAAAGAGGAGGTTATAATTCACCCCTCCACTTT. Translated: CASNQRGGYNSPLHF.

The chain is built from TRBV14 and TRBJ2-7; D ambiguous. The J call may be faulty, since TRBJ2-5 better matches the DNA end. CDR3 length: 16 amino acids. Per the germline V gene, CDR1 is SGHDN and CDR2 is FVKESK. The DNA of the CDR3 is TGTGCCAGCAGCCGAGATCTTGGAAGGAGAGCGGAGACCCAGTACTTC. Amino acids: CASSRDLGRRAETQYF.

This clonotype was counted between two and nine times. This chain connects TRBV27 to TRBJ2-3, with TRBD2 identical over 12 bases. CDR1 is MNHEY, CDR2 SMNVEV, per germline (reference sequence). V dropped 3 bases and J dropped 6; count of bases not matched to a gene: 10. The length of the CDR3 is 17 residues. The CDR3 DNA is TGTGCCAGCAGTTTCCTCTCTAGCGGGAGGGCCGCGGATACGCAGTATTTT. This codes for CASSFLSSGRAADTQYF.

The chain recombines TRBV21-1 with TRBJ2-1. TRBV21-1 is classified as a pseudogene. This CDR3 region has 15 residues. CDR3 residues: CASSMIWGAYNEQFF. CDR3 nucleotide sequence: TGTGCCAGCAGCATGATCTGGGGCGCCTACAATGAGCAGTTCTTC.

This clonotype was detected only a few times. The chain has TRBV6-6 and TRBJ1-6; D is ambiguous. The germline V gene encodes CDR1 MNHNY and CDR2 SVGAGI (reference sequence). The V end lost 6 bases, the J end lost 10 bases, and 13 bases lay between the germline ends. CDR3 length: 13 residues. This CDR3 is CASSPGPGSPLHF. DNA of the CDR3: TGTGCCAGCAGCCCCGGGCCTGGATCACCCCTCCACTTT.

This clonotype was seen a handful of times. This chain uses TRBV12-3 or TRBV12-4 with TRBJ1-2; D remains ambiguous. Trimming took 0 bases from V and 7 from J, leaving 18 bases between them. The CDR3 is made up of 16 amino acids. The CDR3: CASSLAGPIKRSGYTF. The CDR3, as DNA: TGTGCCAGCAGTTTAGCCGGGCCTATAAAAAGGAGTGGCTACACCTTC.

The chain carries TRBV20-1 and TRBJ2-4; tentative D call: TRBD1 (6 bases). Trimming removed 6 bases from V and 3 bases from J, with 12 bases in between. The germline CDR1 and CDR2 sequences are DFQATT and SNEGSKA (reference sequence). The CDR3 length is 13 residues. CDR3 coding DNA: TGCAGTGCCCCAGGGGAGAGCAAAAACATTCAGTACTTC. Translating it yields CSAPGESKNIQYF.

This clonotype was detected only a few times. This rearrangement joins TRBV20-1 to TRBJ2-3, with D possibly matching TRBD2 (5 bases). Trimming pared 0 bases from V and 1 base from J, leaving 17 bases between. CDR1 DFQATT and CDR2 SNEGSKA come from the germline V gene (reference sequence). This CDR3 region has 17 residues. DNA for the CDR3: TGCAGTGCTAGAGAATTGGCATGGACTGGACGCACAGATACGCAGTATTTT. Encoded protein: CSARELAWTGRTDTQYF.

This clonotype was detected only a few times. The chain couples TRBV29-1 to TRBJ2-7, with 12 bases fitting TRBD1. V was clipped by 5 bases and J by 5 bases; unmatched bases: 7. The CDR3 loop spans 14 amino acids. The germline V gene has CDR1 SQVTM and CDR2 ANQGSEA. The CDR3 spells CSVRGDRGHDEQYF. The CDR3 DNA reads as TGCAGCGTTCGAGGGGACAGGGGGCACGACGAGCAGTACTTC.

The rearrangement joins TRBV7-3 to TRBJ2-5; TRBD2 might be the D (5 bases). V lost 1 base, J lost 7 bases, and 13 bases lay in between. This CDR3 has 14 residues. Germline V lookup: CDR1 SGHTA, CDR2 FQGTGA. CDR3 protein: CASSLSSDLGTQYF. CDR3 sequence (DNA): TGTGCCAGCAGCTTAAGTAGCGACCTTGGGACCCAGTACTTC.

Remarks on this clonotype: At one of its ends the junction is not consistent with the germline gene, which may arise from a read error. The chain joins TRBV28 to TRBJ2-1, with a weak D call TRBD1 (5 bases). Per the germline V gene, CDR1 is MDHEN and CDR2 is SYDVKM. This CDR3 is 13 amino acids long. CDR3 sequence reads: CASAVDRYNEQFF. DNA of the CDR3: TGTGCCAGCGCCGTTGACAGATACAATGAGCAGTTCTTT.

V gene TRBV20-1 combines with J gene TRBJ1-2; tentatively, D is TRBD1 (5 bases). Germline assignment: CDR1 DFQATT and CDR2 SNEGSKA (reference sequence). The V gene lost 0 bases and the J gene lost 0 bases, with 23 bases spanning the gap. The CDR3 has 19 residues. The CDR3: CSARDWGGKGLATNYGYTF. DNA for the CDR3: TGCAGTGCTAGAGATTGGGGGGGAAAAGGTCTGGCCACTAACTATGGCTACACCTTC.

For this clonotype: A much larger clone lies a single base off, so this may be a read error. The V and J genes are TRBV15 and TRBJ2-1; D ambiguous. Trimming removed 6 bases at V and 13 bases at J, with 16 bases between. Germline lookup yields CDR1 LNHNV and CDR2 YYDKDF (reference sequence). This CDR3 is built from 12 residues. The CDR3 DNA reads as TGTGCCACCAGTGTGGGCCAAGAGACCCAGTTCTTC. Amino acid sequence: CATSVGQETQFF.

As concerns this clonotype: Mismatch with germline at one junction end may stem from a read error. V and J are TRBV3-1 and TRBJ2-7, with unresolved D. Germline CDR1 reads LGHDT; CDR2 reads YNNKEL (reference sequence). The length of the CDR3 is 15 residues. In DNA, the CDR3 is TGTGTCAGCAGCCAAGATTTAACACTCCTCCGCGAGCAGTACTTC. This codes for CVSSQDLTLLREQYF.

The rearrangement links TRBV6-1 to TRBJ1-4, with TRBD1 identical over 10 bases. This CDR3 spans 14 amino acids. After removal of 6 bases from V and 7 bases from J, the junction contained 5 bases not matched to a gene. Germline assignment: CDR1 MNHNS and CDR2 SASEGT. Here the CDR3 reads CASRDRGRGEKLFF. In nucleotides, the CDR3 is TGTGCCAGCAGAGACAGGGGGCGGGGTGAAAAACTGTTTTTT.

The chain joins TRBV27 to TRBJ2-3, with TRBD2 as a possible D gene (6 bases). This CDR3 contains 16 residues. Trimming pared 5 bases from V and 4 bases from J, leaving 19 bases between. In germline, CDR1 is MNHEY, CDR2 SMNVEV (reference sequence). The CDR3 DNA reads as TGTGCCAGCAGTCAATGGGGAGGTTCTGTCGCAGATACGCAGTATTTT. Protein: CASSQWGGSVADTQYF.

This clonotype turned up a few times. This chain joins TRBV7-6 and TRBJ2-3; no clear D. Per germline, CDR1 SGHVS and CDR2 FNYEAQ. Trimming left V 5 bases short and J 0 bases short, with 9 bases between. This CDR3 is 14 amino acids long. The DNA of the CDR3 is TGTGCCAGCAGCGATACCCCTAGCACAGATACGCAGTATTTT. Amino acids: CASSDTPSTDTQYF.

V and J are TRBV14 and TRBJ2-1; possible D gene TRBD2, 5 bases. V was pared by 0 bases and J by 2 bases, with 14 bases between. The CDR3 is 17 residues long. Germline assignment: CDR1 SGHDN and CDR2 FVKESK. Written as DNA, the CDR3 is TGTGCCAGCAGCCAAGACATGGGAGCCGTCACCTACAATGAGCAGTTCTTC. Translating it yields CASSQDMGAVTYNEQFF.

The sample holds many counts of this clonotype. The V and J genes are TRBV7-8 and TRBJ2-7, with D possibly TRBD2 on 6 matching bases. Germline V gene lookup returns CDR1 SGHVS and CDR2 FQNEAQ. The length of the CDR3 is 14 residues. Deletions cut 3 bases from V and 3 bases from J, with 12 bases between. The CDR3, as DNA: TGTGCCAGCAGCTTTATTGGGGGGAACTACGAGCAGTACTTC. Translation gives CASSFIGGNYEQYF.

The rearrangement links TRBV6-5 to TRBJ1-5, with 7 bases identical to TRBD1. With V trimmed by 7 bases and J by 1 base, 4 bases remained unmatched. Germline CDR1 and CDR2: MNHEY and SVGAGI. The CDR3 has 14 amino acids. CDR3 region: CASKKGASNQPQHF. The CDR3 bases are TGTGCCAGCAAAAAGGGGGCAAGCAATCAGCCCCAGCATTTT.